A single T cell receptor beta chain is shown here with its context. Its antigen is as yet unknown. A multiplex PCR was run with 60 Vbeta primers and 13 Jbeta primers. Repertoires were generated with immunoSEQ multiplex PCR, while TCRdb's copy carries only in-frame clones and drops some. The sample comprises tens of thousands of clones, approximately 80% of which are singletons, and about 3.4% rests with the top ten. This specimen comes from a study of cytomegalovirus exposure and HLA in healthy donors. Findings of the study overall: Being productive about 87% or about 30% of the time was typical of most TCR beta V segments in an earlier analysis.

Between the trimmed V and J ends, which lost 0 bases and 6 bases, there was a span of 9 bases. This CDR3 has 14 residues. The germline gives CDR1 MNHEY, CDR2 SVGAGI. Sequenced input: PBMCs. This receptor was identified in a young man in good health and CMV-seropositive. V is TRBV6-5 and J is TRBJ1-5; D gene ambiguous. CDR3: CASSYSTGFQPQHF. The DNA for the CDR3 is TGTGCCAGCAGTTACTCAACGGGATTTCAGCCCCAGCATTTT.